Described below is a single TCR beta chain sequence and its context. This clone was counted only a few times. Its antigen remains undetermined. No per-base quality is available; no much larger clone lies one base away. This sample was taken from a study of vaccination effects on CD4 cells after COVID-19 (dated by TCRdb to about 2022). Study-wide context: Across the study, the median time from the second dose to post-vaccine sampling was 72 days (range 14 to 241). SARS-CoV-2 spike-specific CD4+ TCR repertoires from before and after mRNA vaccination were compared in COVID-19 convalescent patients and in infection-naive vaccine recipients. Altogether, about 10 COVID-19 convalescent patients and 4 SARS-CoV-2-naive healthy vaccine recipients made up the full study. Cultures from other donors in the study were sequenced using the Oncomine TCR Beta short-read assay on an Illumina iSeq 100.

In the ViraFEST assay, PBMC were stimulated with viral peptide pools, and TCR sequencing was then used to find antigen-specific CD4+ T cell clonotypes based on their expansion. After approximately 11 days of culture, CD4+ T cells were isolated with the EasySep CD4+ T cell isolation kit. Each participant got two doses of an mRNA SARS-CoV-2 vaccine, either BNT162b2 or mRNA-1273. Healthy vaccine recipients had no prior SARS-CoV-2 infection, confirmed by negative nucleocapsid antibodies before and after vaccination. Each well held fewer than 2.5 million PBMC cultured in IMDM containing approximately 5.3% human AB serum, 9.5 to 10 IU/ml IL-2 and gentamicin, along with roughly 10 ug/ml peptides. Half of the culture medium was replaced with fresh IL-2-containing medium on days 3 and 7. Unless otherwise noted, each peptide stimulation condition was cultured in triplicate wells. PBMC were separated from whole blood using Ficoll-Paque Plus gradient centrifugation and were then either cryopreserved at -140C or used fresh. The overlapping peptide pools covered the spike proteins of SARS-CoV-2 and of the common cold coronaviruses HCoV-NL63, HCoV-OC43 and HCoV-229E. The QIAamp micro DNA kit was used to extract genomic DNA from the cultured CD4+ T cells.

Libraries came from the immunoSEQ multiplex PCR assay. DNA from the cultured, isolated CD4+ T cells was subjected to TCR beta CDR3 sequencing. The authors processed their data as follows. The analysis removed non-productive TCR sequences, trimmed reads to the CDR3 region, and retained only CDR3s that were 7 or more amino acids long. Antigen-specific clonotypes were identified using the MANAFEST web app by comparison of expansion in peptide wells against reference cultures. Positive clones required FDR<0.05 expansion versus reference and all other wells, odds ratio above 5, and frequency above 0.1% in two replicate wells. A clonotype was called cross-reactive if it was significantly expanded both in SARS-CoV-2 spike wells and in at least one common cold coronavirus spike condition. Using the stringdist R package, CDR3 similarity was measured by Levenshtein distance, and unrooted trees were constructed with ape in R 3.6.1. The table was pulled from immuneACCESS by TCRdb, which kept in-frame rearrangements only. Such tables lose some clones; where checked, under half of the loss comes from unresolved V genes, and the rest has no known cause. V and J calls and clone size are as listed in that table; D and trimming were resolved from the DNA. The sample includes about 46,000 clones, with about four fifths observed a single time. The top ten constitute over 13% of the sample.

The investigation overall reported the following: Both infection-induced and vaccine-induced clones contracted markedly at late post-vaccination timepoints, which is consistent with waning T cell responses. Only a small number of convalescent patients were included, and no early post-infection timepoints were available, which limited the study. In healthy vaccine recipients, vaccine-induced clones were almost all SARS-CoV-2 mono-reactive, with only 1 of 255 being cross-reactive with common cold coronaviruses.

Measured from the cysteine to the phenylalanine, the CDR3 is 15 residues long. Kept here is only the CDR3 DNA, which spans 45 bases and is read in frame from base 1. Trimming takes 1 base from V and 1 base from J, and the germline ends sit 7 bases apart. Reading the germline V gene gives CDR1 SGHNT and CDR2 YENEEA. The input for sequencing was CD4+ T cells from PBMCs cultured with HCoV-OC43 spike peptides, taken after COVID-19 vaccination. The cell subset or site label on this specimen signifies: HCoV-OC43 spike overlapping peptide pool stimulation. This TCR was recovered from a human donor who received a COVID-19 vaccine. The rearranged chain carries TRBV11-3 and TRBJ2-2; no D segment can be confidently identified. CDR3 region: CASSLGFGNTGELFF. At the DNA level, the sequence is TGTGCCAGCAGCTTAGGTTTCGGGAACACCGGGGAGCTGTTTTTT.